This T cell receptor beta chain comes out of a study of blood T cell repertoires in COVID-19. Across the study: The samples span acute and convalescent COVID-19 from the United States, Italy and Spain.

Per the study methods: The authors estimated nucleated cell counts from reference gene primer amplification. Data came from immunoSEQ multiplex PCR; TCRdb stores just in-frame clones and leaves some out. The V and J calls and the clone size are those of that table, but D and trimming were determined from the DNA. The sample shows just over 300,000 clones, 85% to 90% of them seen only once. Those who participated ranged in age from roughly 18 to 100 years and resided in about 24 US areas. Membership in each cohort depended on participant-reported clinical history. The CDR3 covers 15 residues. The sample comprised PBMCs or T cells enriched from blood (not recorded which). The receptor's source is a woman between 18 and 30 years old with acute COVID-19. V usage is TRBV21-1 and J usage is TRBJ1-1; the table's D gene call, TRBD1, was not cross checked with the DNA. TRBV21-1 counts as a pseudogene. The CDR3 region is CASSKRTVRGTEAFF. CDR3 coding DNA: TGTGCCAGCAGCAAAAGGACCGTCAGGGGCACTGAAGCTTTCTTT.